The 19 T cell receptor beta chains below all came from one sample that was sequenced in a study of human T cells and chemical hapten exposure. One entry per CDR3 protein results from TCRdb running MiXCR on the RACE reads. This table holds about 43,000 distinct CDR3 sequences, approximately 3.3% found once. Specified time point: patch test 2, 6 weeks after DPC sensitization. As for treatment: therapeutic diphenylcyclopropenone sensitization with weekly scalp DPC. The sample here was whole blood, taken in connection with sensitization to the hapten diphenylcyclopropenone (DPC). Source of these receptors: a man in his forties with alopecia areata. Some clones in this sample may be carry-over from other donors' samples.

In its sample, this clonotype was seen many times. The CDR3 loop reads CASSQLAGDTGELFF. CDR3 coding DNA: TGTGCCAGCAGCCAACTAGCGGGGGACACCGGGGAGCTGTTTTTT. V gene TRBV4-2 combines with J gene TRBJ2-2; 10 bases match TRBD2. Losses at the gene ends were 2 bases for V and 3 bases for J; bases not matched to a gene: 0. The germline V gene encodes CDR1 LGHNA and CDR2 YNFKEQ. This CDR3 has 15 residues.

This clonotype was observed many times. The chain couples TRBV12-3 or TRBV12-4 to TRBJ1-5; D unclear. This CDR3 has 14 amino acids. The V end lost 3 bases, the J end lost 5 bases, and 11 bases lay between the germline ends. CDR3 region: CASSLAGDYQPQHF. CDR3 nucleotides: TGTGCCAGCAGTTTGGCAGGCGACTATCAGCCCCAGCATTTT.

The gene calls are TRBV13 and TRBJ1-2; D is unresolved. Germline CDR1 is PRHDT and CDR2 is FYEKMQ (reference sequence). Trimming pared 6 bases from V and 12 bases from J, leaving 23 bases between. The CDR3 spans 14 residues. As DNA, the CDR3 is TGTGCCAGCAGTTCGGGAACGCTTCAGATGGCTAACACCTTC. Amino acids: CASSSGTLQMANTF.

Sample share makes this clonotype medium-sized. The CDR3 DNA reads TGTGCCATCAGTGAGTCATCGGATACGGGAGGGCCGCTTTGGACAGATACGCAGTATTTT. Amino acid sequence: CAISESSDTGGPLWTDTQYF. This rearrangement joins TRBV10-3 to TRBJ2-3, with 8 nucleotides matching TRBD2. V shed 0 bases, J shed 3 bases, and the junction held 17 bases outside the gene matches. The CDR3 covers 20 residues. CDR1 is ENHRY and CDR2 is SYGVKD in the germline V gene.

At least ten counts were recorded for this clonotype. The V gene is TRBV7-9, the J gene TRBJ2-1, with TRBD2 matching over 10 bases. Germline V CDR1 and CDR2: SEHNR, FQNEAQ (reference sequence). Trimming at V came to 5 bases and at J to 4 bases, leaving 11 bases not matched to a gene. This CDR3 is 17 amino acids long. The CDR3 loop is CASSTDTLAGAYNEQFF. CDR3 in DNA: TGTGCCAGCAGCACGGACACCCTAGCGGGAGCATACAATGAGCAGTTCTTC. The full variable domain, rest sourced from reference TRBV7-9 and TRBJ2-1, is DTGVSQNPRHKITKRGQNVTFRCDPISEHNRLYWYRQTLGQGPEFLTYFQNEAQLEKSRLLSDRFSAERPKGSFSTLEIQRTEQGDSAMYLCASSTDTLAGAYNEQFFGPGTRLTVL.

This clonotype occurred many times. This chain uses TRBV7-9 with TRBJ2-5; D remains ambiguous. The germline gives CDR1 SEHNR, CDR2 FQNEAQ (reference sequence). CDR3 length equals 14 residues. V was pared by 3 bases and J by 0 bases, with 8 bases between. CDR3 DNA sequence: TGTGCCAGCAGCTTTTTGAGGTACCAAGAGACCCAGTACTTC. Residues: CASSFLRYQETQYF. The variable domain in full, with the rest retrieved from reference TRBV7-9 and TRBJ2-5, is DTGVSQNPRHKITKRGQNVTFRCDPISEHNRLYWYRQTLGQGPEFLTYFQNEAQLEKSRLLSDRFSAERPKGSFSTLEIQRTEQGDSAMYLCASSFLRYQETQYFGPGTRLLVL.

This clonotype was seen repeatedly, ten times or more. CDR3 sequence reads: CASSLLRGRGLDTEAFF. CDR3 in DNA: TGTGCCAGCAGTTTATTAAGGGGCAGGGGGCTGGACACTGAAGCTTTCTTT. J is TRBJ1-1 and V is TRBV28; 8 bases match TRBD1. Germline lookup yields CDR1 MDHEN and CDR2 SYDVKM. V lost 1 base to trimming and J lost 3 bases; unmatched junction nucleotides: 10. The CDR3 contains 17 residues. Filled out from reference TRBV28 and TRBJ1-1, the complete variable domain reads DVKVTQSSRYLVKRTGEKVFLECVQDMDHENMFWYRQDPGLGLRLIYFSYDVKMKEKGDIPEGYSVSREKKERFSLILESASTNQTSMYLCASSLLRGRGLDTEAFFGQGTRLTVV.

This clonotype appeared many times. The chain uses TRBV6-2 or TRBV6-3 and TRBJ1-1; D gene ambiguous. V shed 8 bases and J shed 0 bases, with 13 bases lying between them. Germline V gene sequence: CDR1 MNHEY, CDR2 SVGEGT. CDR3 length equals 14 residues. The chain's CDR3 is CASHSITMNTEAFF. The DNA of the CDR3 is TGTGCCAGCCACTCCATCACTATGAACACTGAAGCTTTCTTT.

This clonotype was seen ten or more times. The chain combines TRBV7-9 with TRBJ2-1; D is perhaps TRBD2 (6 bases). Trimming took 4 bases from V and 7 from J, leaving 17 bases between them. Germline CDR1 is SEHNR and CDR2 is FQNEAQ (reference sequence). The CDR3 runs to 15 residues. In DNA form, the CDR3 reads TGTGCCAGCAGCTCCAGAATCGGGCTAGCGAATGAGCAGTTCTTC. It is translated as CASSSRIGLANEQFF.

This clonotype was detected many times. The V gene is TRBV20-1, the J gene TRBJ2-7, with D tentatively TRBD1 (6 bases). V lost 6 bases to trimming and J lost 5 bases, with 20 bases between them. Germline values: CDR1 DFQATT, CDR2 SNEGSKA (reference sequence). The CDR3 is 14 amino acids. CDR3 region: CSAPDRGGFHEQYF. In nucleotides, the CDR3 is TGCAGTGCGCCGGACCGAGGGGGTTTCCACGAGCAGTACTTC.

Many counts were recorded for this clonotype. The V and J genes are TRBV12-3 or TRBV12-4 and TRBJ2-1; 7 nucleotides match TRBD2. J lost 5 bases, V lost 7 bases, and 14 bases had no gene match. This CDR3 comprises 16 residues. CDR3 amino acids: CASTQLRASGNNEQFF. The CDR3 DNA follows: TGTGCCAGCACCCAACTTAGGGCTAGCGGTAACAATGAGCAGTTCTTC.

This clonotype was picked up a small number of times. The chain uses TRBV2 and TRBJ1-1; 8 nucleotides match TRBD1. This CDR3 spans 14 amino acids. CDR1 SNHLY and CDR2 FYNNEI come from the germline V gene. V was clipped by 4 bases and J by 0 bases; unmatched bases: 1. The CDR3 nucleotides read TGTGCCAGCAGTGCCAGGGGGCTGAACACTGAAGCTTTCTTT. Its protein product is CASSARGLNTEAFF.

This chain links TRBV28 with TRBJ2-4; 7 nucleotides match TRBD1. V dropped 6 bases and J dropped 8; count of bases not matched to a gene: 22. Looked up from germline, CDR1 is MDHEN and CDR2 is SYDVKM. The CDR3 contains 18 residues. Here the CDR3 DNA reads TGTGCCAGCAGCCCCGGGACAGATACTTTGACTGAGATGGACATTCAGTACTTC. It codes for CASSPGTDTLTEMDIQYF.

In its sample, this clonotype was seen many times. V usage is TRBV3-1 and J usage is TRBJ2-1; D unclear. The CDR3 contains 15 residues. V was cut by 3 bases and J by 0 bases, with 9 bases left in between. Germline assignment: CDR1 LGHDT and CDR2 YNNKEL (reference sequence). For the CDR3, the DNA is TGTGCCAGCAGCCAGGAGCCGATCTCCTACAATGAGCAGTTCTTC. Protein: CASSQEPISYNEQFF.

This clonotype was seen ten or more times. This chain uses TRBV6-6 with TRBJ1-5; TRBD1 matches 7 bases. Germline assignment: CDR1 MNHNY and CDR2 SVGAGI (reference sequence). The CDR3 runs to 15 residues. J lost 1 base, V lost 0 bases, and 0 bases had no gene match. The CDR3 nucleotides are TGTGCCAGCAGTTACTCAGGGGGCAGCAATCAGCCCCAGCATTTT. It is translated as CASSYSGGSNQPQHF.

This clonotype was seen repeatedly, ten times or more. V and J are TRBV7-9 and TRBJ2-7, with D unresolved. Germline V gene sequence: CDR1 SEHNR, CDR2 FQNEAQ (reference sequence). This CDR3 contains 13 residues. Trimming removed 3 bases at V and 2 bases at J, with 8 bases between. CDR3 sequence (DNA): TGTGCCAGCAGCTTGTCCGGAACCTACGAGCAGTACTTC. It is translated as CASSLSGTYEQYF.

This clonotype was seen repeatedly, ten times or more. CDR3: CASNQRLAKNIQYF. In nucleotides, the CDR3 is TGTGCCAGCAACCAGCGACTAGCCAAAAACATTCAGTACTTC. This chain links TRBV21-1 with TRBJ2-4. TRBV21-1 is assigned pseudogene status. The CDR3 has 14 amino acids.

This clonotype showed up many times. The J gene is TRBJ2-3, the V gene TRBV15, with 9 bases that match TRBD1. The J segment lost 5 bases and the V segment lost 5 bases, leaving 8 bases of the junction unmatched. CDR1 LNHNV and CDR2 YYDKDF come from the germline V gene (reference sequence). The length of the CDR3 is 15 residues. The CDR3 loop is CATSQDRGSRDTQYF. The CDR3 DNA follows: TGTGCCACCAGCCAGGACAGGGGAAGCCGAGATACGCAGTATTTT.

The V gene is TRBV4-1, the J gene TRBJ2-7; either TRBD1 or TRBD2 may supply D (5 bases each). CDR3 size: 15 residues. With 4 bases removed from V and 2 bases from J, the gap between germline ends came to 15 bases. Germline V CDR1 and CDR2: MGHRA, YSYEKL. The CDR3 region is CASSPGPRDPYEQYF. CDR3 in DNA: TGCGCCAGCAGCCCGGGACCGAGGGATCCCTACGAGCAGTACTTC.